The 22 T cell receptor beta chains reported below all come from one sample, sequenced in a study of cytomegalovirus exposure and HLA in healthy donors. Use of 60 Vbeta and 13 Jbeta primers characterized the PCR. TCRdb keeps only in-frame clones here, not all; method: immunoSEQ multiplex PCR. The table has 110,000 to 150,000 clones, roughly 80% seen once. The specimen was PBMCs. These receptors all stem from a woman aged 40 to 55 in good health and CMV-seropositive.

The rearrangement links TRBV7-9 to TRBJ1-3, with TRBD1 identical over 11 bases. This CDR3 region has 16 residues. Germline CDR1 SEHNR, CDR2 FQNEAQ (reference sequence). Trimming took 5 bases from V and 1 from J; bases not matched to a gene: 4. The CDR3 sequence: CASSEGTGGSGNTIYF. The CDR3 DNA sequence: TGTGCCAGCAGCGAGGGGACAGGGGGGTCTGGAAACACCATATATTTT.

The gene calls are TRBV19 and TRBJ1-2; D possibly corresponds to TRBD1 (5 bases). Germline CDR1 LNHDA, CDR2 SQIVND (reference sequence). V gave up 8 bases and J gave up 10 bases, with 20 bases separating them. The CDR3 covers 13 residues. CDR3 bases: TGTGCCAGTTTGCCCGGGGGAACGGCTGACTACACCTTC. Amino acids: CASLPGGTADYTF. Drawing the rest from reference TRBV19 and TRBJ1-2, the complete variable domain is DGGITQSPKYLFRKEGQNVTLSCEQNLNHDAMYWYRQDPGQGLRLIYYSQIVNDFQKGDIAEGYSVSREKKESFPLTVTSAQKNPTAFYLCASLPGGTADYTFGSGTRLTVV.

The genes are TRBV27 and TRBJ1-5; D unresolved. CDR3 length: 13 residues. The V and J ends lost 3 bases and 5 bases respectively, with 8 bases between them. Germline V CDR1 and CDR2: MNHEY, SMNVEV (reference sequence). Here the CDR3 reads CASSLGPHQPQHF. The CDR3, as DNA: TGTGCCAGCAGTTTGGGCCCCCATCAGCCCCAGCATTTT.

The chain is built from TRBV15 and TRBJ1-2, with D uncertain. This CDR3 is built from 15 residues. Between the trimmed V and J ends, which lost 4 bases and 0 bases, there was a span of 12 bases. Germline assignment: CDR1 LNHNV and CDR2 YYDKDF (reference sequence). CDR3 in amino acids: CATSIGLLANYGYTF. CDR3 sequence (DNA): TGTGCCACCAGCATAGGTCTTCTAGCTAACTATGGCTACACCTTC. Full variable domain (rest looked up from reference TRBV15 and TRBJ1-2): DAMVIQNPRYQVTQFGKPVTLSCSQTLNHNVMYWYQQKSSQAPKLLFHYYDKDFNNEADTPDNFQSRRPNTSFCFLDIRSPGLGDTAMYLCATSIGLLANYGYTFGSGTRLTVV.

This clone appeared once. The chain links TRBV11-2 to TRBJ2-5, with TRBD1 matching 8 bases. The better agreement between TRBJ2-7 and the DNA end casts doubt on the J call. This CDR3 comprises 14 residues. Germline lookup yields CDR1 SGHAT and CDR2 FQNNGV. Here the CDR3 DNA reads TGTGCCAGCAGCTCGTTAGGACAGGGCTACGAGCAGTACTTC. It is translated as CASSSLGQGYEQYF.

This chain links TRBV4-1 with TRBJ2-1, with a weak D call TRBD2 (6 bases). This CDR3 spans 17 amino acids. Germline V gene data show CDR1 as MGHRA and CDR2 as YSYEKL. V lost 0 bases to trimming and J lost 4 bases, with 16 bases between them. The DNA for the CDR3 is TGCGCCAGCAGCCAAGATGAATTCGGGAGTGGTTACAATGAGCAGTTCTTC. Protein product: CASSQDEFGSGYNEQFF.

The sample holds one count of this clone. CDR3 region: CASIRQGTDTQYF. For the CDR3, the DNA is TGTGCCAGTATAAGACAGGGCACAGATACGCAGTATTTT. This chain uses TRBV19 with TRBJ2-3, with a possible D match to TRBD1 (6 bases). The CDR3 loop spans 13 amino acids. Germline V gene sequence: CDR1 LNHDA, CDR2 SQIVND (reference sequence). The V end lost 7 bases, the J end lost 1 base, and 9 bases lay between the germline ends.

For the CDR3, the DNA is TGTGCCAGCTCACCGGTACCCAGGAATGAAAAACTGTTTTTT. Amino acid sequence: CASSPVPRNEKLFF. This rearrangement joins TRBV18 to TRBJ1-4; D remains ambiguous. Germline CDR1 KGHSH, CDR2 LQKENI. The CDR3 spans 14 residues. The ends were cut back, 3 bases at V and 5 bases at J, with 10 bases in the middle.

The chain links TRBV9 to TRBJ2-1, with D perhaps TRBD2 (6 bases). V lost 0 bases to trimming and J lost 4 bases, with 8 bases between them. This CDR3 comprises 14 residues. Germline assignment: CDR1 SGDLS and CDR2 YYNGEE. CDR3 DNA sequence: TGTGCCAGCAGCGTAGGCGGGACTTACAATGAGCAGTTCTTC. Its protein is CASSVGGTYNEQFF. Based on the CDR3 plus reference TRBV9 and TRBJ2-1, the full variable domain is DSGVTQTPKHLITATGQRVTLRCSPRSGDLSVYWYQQSLDQGLQFLIQYYNGEERAKGNILERFSAQQFPDLHSELNLSSLELGDSALYFCASSVGGTYNEQFFGPGTRLTVL.

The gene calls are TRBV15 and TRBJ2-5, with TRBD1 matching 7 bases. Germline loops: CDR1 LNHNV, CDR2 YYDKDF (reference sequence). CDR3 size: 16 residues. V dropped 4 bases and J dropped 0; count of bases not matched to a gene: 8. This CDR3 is CATSNPPDRYQETQYF. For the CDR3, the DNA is TGTGCCACCAGCAACCCCCCGGACAGGTACCAAGAGACCCAGTACTTC.

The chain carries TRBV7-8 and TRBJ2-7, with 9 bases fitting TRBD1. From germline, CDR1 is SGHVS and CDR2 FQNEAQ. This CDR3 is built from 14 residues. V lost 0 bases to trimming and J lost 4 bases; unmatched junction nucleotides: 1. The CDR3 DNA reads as TGTGCCAGCAGCTTAGCGGGACAGGGTTACGAGCAGTACTTC. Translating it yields CASSLAGQGYEQYF.

As DNA, the CDR3 is TGTGCCAGCACCGGGACTAGTTCAACTCATGGCGGGGAGCTGTTTTTT. As protein: CASTGTSSTHGGELFF. The chain couples TRBV2 to TRBJ2-2, with 8 bases fitting TRBD2. V shed 7 bases and J 7 bases; nucleotides not matched to a gene: 14. The CDR3 is 16 residues long. Looked up from germline, CDR1 is SNHLY and CDR2 is FYNNEI.

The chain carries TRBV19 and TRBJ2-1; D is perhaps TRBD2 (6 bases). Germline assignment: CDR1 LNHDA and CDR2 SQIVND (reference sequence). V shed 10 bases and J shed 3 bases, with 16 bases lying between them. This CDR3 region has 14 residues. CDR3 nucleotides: TGTGCCATCTCGGGCGGCGGGGACTACAATGAGCAGTTCTTC. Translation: CAISGGGDYNEQFF.

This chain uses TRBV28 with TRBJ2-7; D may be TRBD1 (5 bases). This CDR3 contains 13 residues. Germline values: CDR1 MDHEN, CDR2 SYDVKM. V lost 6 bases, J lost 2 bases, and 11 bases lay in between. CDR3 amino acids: CASSETVAYEQYF. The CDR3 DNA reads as TGTGCCAGCAGCGAGACAGTTGCCTACGAGCAGTACTTC.

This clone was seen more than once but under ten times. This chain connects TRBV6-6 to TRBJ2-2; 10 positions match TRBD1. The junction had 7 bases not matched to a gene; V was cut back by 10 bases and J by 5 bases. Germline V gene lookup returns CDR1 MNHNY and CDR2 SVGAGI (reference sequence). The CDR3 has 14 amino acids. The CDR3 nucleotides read TGTGCCACACGGACAGGGGGAAGGACCGGGGAGCTGTTTTTT. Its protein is CATRTGGRTGELFF.

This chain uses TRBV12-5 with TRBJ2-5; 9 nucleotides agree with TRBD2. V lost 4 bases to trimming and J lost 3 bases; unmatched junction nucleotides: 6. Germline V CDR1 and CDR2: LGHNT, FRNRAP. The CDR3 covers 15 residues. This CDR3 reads CASGSGLAEKETQYF. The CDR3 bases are TGTGCTAGTGGTTCGGGACTAGCCGAAAAAGAGACCCAGTACTTC.

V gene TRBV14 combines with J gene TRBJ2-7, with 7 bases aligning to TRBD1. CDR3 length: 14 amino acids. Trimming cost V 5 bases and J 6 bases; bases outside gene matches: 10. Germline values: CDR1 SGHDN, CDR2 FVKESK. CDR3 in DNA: TGTGCCAGCAGCGAAAGACAGGGCAACAGCGAGCAGTACTTC. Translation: CASSERQGNSEQYF.

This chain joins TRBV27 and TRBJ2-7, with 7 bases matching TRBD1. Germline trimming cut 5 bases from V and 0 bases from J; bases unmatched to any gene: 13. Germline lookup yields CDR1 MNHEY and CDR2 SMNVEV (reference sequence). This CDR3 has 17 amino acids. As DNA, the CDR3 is TGTGCCAGCAGTCTTCACCCTGGACAGGCCAGCTCCTACGAGCAGTACTTC. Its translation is CASSLHPGQASSYEQYF.

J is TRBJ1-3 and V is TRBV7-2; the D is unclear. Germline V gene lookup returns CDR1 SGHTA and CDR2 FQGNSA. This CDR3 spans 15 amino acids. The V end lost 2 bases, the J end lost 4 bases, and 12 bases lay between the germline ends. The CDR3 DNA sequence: TGTGCCAGCAGCTTATCCGAGGGTTTCGGAAACACCATATATTTT. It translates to CASSLSEGFGNTIYF.

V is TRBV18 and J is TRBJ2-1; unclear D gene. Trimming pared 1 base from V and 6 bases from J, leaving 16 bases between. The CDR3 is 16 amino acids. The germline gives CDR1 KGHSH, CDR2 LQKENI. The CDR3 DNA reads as TGTGCCAGCTCACCACAAGCACCCACGGGTCCCAATGAGCAGTTCTTC. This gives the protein CASSPQAPTGPNEQFF.

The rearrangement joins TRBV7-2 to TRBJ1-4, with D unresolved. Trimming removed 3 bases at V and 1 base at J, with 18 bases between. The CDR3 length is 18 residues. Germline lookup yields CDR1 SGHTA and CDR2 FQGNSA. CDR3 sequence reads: CASSFAFRRSGTNEKLFF. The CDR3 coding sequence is TGTGCCAGCAGCTTCGCATTCAGGCGTAGTGGAACTAATGAAAAACTGTTTTTT.

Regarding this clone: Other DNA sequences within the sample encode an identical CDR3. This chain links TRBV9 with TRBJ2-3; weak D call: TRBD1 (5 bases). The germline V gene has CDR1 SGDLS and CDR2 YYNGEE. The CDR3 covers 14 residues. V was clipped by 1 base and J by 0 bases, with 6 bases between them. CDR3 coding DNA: TGTGCCAGCAGCGTACAGGGTAGCACAGATACGCAGTATTTT. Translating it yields CASSVQGSTDTQYF.